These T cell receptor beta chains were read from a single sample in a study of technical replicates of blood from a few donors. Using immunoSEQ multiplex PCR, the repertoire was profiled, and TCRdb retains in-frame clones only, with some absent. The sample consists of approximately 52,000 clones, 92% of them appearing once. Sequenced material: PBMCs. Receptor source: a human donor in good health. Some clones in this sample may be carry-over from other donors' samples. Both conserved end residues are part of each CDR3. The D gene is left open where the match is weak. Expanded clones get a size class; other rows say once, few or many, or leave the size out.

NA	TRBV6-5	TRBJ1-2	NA	TGTGCCAGCAGCAGGAGGGTCGGGGATGGCTACACCTTC	CASSRRVGDGYTF
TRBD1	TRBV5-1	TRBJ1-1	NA	TGCGCCAGCAGCTCGAGACTGACAGGGGGAGATTCAGCTTTCTTT	CASSSRLTGGDSAFF
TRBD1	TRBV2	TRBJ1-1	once	TGTGCCAGCAGTCTGAAACTCGCCGGGACAGGGGGCGCGGCTTTCTTT	CASSLKLAGTGGAAFF
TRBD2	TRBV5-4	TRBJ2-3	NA	TGTGCCAGCAGCCCGTACGGACTAGCGGGATTAGATACGCAGTATTTT	CASSPYGLAGLDTQYF
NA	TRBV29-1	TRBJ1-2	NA	TGCAGCGTACTACTGGGTAACTATGGCTACACCTTC	CSVLLGNYGYTF
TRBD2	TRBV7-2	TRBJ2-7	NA	TGTGCCAGCAGCTTTAGAATAGCGGGGGCGCACTACGAGCAGTACTTC	CASSFRIAGAHYEQYF
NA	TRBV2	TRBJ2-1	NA	TGTGCCAGCAGTGACAGGGTAAATGAGCAGTTCTTC	CASSDRVNEQFF
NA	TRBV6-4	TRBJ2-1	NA	TGTGCCAGCAGTGAAGGGCAGGCCGGCGGGGATGAGCAGTTCTTC	CASSEGQAGGDEQFF
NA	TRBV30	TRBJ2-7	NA	TGTGCCTGGAGTGTACCCCCCCAGAGGTACGAGCAGTACTTC	CAWSVPPQRYEQYF
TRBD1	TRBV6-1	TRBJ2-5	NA	TGTGCCAGCAGCTCAGGACGGGGGACAGGAGAGACCCAGTACTTC	CASSSGRGTGETQYF
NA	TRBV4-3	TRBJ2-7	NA	TGCGCCAGCAGCCAGGGCTCTACCTATGGGGGGTACGAGCAGTACTTC	CASSQGSTYGGYEQYF
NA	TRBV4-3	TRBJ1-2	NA	TGCGCCAGCAGCCAATCTCAGGGTGCCCTAGGCTATGGCTACACCTTC	CASSQSQGALGYGYTF
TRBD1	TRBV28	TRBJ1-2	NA	TGTGCCAGCAGATGGACAGGTCCTTCTTATGGCTACACCTTC	CASRWTGPSYGYTF
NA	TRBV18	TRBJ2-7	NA	TGTGCCAGCTCAGCCGGACTAAACGAGCAGTACTTC	CASSAGLNEQYF
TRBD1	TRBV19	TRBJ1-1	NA	TGTGCCAGTACCTTACAGGGGGCGGTTTCTGAAGCTTTCTTT	CASTLQGAVSEAFF
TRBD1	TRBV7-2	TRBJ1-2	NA	TGTGCCAGCAGCTTCGAGGGGGCGCGCCGGAGCTATGGCTACACCTTC	CASSFEGARRSYGYTF
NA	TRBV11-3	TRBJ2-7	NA	TGTGCCAGCAGCCCCGGGGGAGGTGTCCACGAGCAGTACTTC	CASSPGGGVHEQYF
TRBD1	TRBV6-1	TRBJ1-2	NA	TGTGCCAGCAGTGAACTCGGGACAGGAGTGAGCTACACCTTC	CASSELGTGVSYTF
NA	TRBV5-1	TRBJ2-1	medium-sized	TGCGCCAGCAGCTCCTCGGGAGCGTACAATGAGCAGTTCTTC	CASSSSGAYNEQFF
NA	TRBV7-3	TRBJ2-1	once	TGTGCCAGCAGTTCCGCAGGATCCTCCTACAATGAGCAGTTCTTC	CASSSAGSSYNEQFF
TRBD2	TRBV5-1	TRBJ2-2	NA	TGCGCCAGCATTCGGACTAGCGGGTACACCGGGGAGCTGTTTTTT	CASIRTSGYTGELFF
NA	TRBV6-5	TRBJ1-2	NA	TGTGCCAGCAGTTACTCGACTGAGACAGGCCTCTATGGCTACACCTTC	CASSYSTETGLYGYTF
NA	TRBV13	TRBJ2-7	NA	TGTGCCAGCAGCTTAGTCGCCAGGGGTGGATCCTACGAGCAGTACTTC	CASSLVARGGSYEQYF
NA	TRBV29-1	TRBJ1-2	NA	TGCAGCGTTGGTACCAGAAACTCGGGTGGCTACACCTTC	CSVGTRNSGGYTF
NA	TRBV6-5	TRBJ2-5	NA	TGTGCCAGCAGTTACTCGGGTGGACTAACCGAGACCCAGTACTTC	CASSYSGGLTETQYF
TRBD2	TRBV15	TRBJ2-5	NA	TGTGCCACCAGCAGAGGTACCGCGGGGAGGGGTGAGACCCAGTACTTC	CATSRGTAGRGETQYF
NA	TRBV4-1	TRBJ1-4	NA	TGCGCCAGCAGCCAGCCTCCTGGGGGGGTAAGCAGAACTAATGAAAAACTGTTTTTT	CASSQPPGGVSRTNEKLFF
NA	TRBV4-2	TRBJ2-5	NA	TGTGCCAGCAGCCGAGGTCCGGGGTCCCAAGAGACCCAGTACTTC	CASSRGPGSQETQYF
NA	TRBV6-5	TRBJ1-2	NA	TGTGCCAGCTCTTTCGCGGGACTTCCAGATACCTTC	CASSFAGLPDTF
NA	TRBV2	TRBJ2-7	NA	TGTGCCAGCAGCCGGGACTTCTTCTCCTACGAGCAGTACTTC	CASSRDFFSYEQYF
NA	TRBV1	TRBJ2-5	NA	TGCACCAGCAGCCAAGATCGGCCCCCCGGGGAAGAGACCCAGTACTTC	CTSSQDRPPGEETQYF
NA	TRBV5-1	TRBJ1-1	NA	TGCGCCAGCCTTAAAGGGGGGGGGCCGAACACTGAAGCTTTCTTT	CASLKGGGPNTEAFF
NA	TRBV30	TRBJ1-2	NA	TGTGCCTGGAGTACGGGCTATGGCTACACCTTC	CAWSTGYGYTF
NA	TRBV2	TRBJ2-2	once	TGTGCCAGCAGTGAAGCGCTTCGGAGCTCCGGGGAGCTGTTTTTT	CASSEALRSSGELFF
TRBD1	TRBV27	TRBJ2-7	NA	TGTGCCACCTCCCCGATGGACAGGACCTACGAGCAGTACTTC	CATSPMDRTYEQYF
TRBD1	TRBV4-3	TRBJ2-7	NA	TGCGCCAGCAGCCAGGTCATCGCGTCAGGGGGCTCGGAGCAGTACTTC	CASSQVIASGGSEQYF
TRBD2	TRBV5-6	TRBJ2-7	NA	TGTGCCACCGGCTATAGCGGGACTCCCTACGAGCAGTACTTC	CATGYSGTPYEQYF